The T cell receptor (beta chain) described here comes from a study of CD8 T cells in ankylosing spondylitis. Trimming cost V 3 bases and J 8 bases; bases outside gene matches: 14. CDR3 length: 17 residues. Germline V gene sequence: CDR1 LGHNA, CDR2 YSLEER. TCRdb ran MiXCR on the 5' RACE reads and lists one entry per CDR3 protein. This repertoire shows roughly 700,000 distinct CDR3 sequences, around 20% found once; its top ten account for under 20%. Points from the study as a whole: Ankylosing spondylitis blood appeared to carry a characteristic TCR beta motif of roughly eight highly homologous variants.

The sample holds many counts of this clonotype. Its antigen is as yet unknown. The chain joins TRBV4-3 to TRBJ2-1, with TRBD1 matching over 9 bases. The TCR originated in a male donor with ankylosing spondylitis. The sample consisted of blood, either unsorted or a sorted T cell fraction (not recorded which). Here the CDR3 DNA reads TGCGCCAGCAGCCAGCAACCCCCGGGACAGGGTGGGGATGAGCAGTTCTTC. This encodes CASSQQPPGQGGDEQFF.